A selection of T cell receptor beta chains follows, all from one sample in a study of technical replicates of blood from several donors. Profiled with immunoSEQ multiplex PCR; TCRdb holds only in-frame clones, not every one. The data show 80,000 to 95,000 clones, 90% to 97% seen once. The specimen sequenced was T cells isolated from PBMCs. These receptor sequences come from a human donor in good health. Each CDR3 is given with its conserved first and last residue. A D gene is named only where the DNA matches it firmly. Expanded clones are given a class, and other clones once, few, many or no size at all.

CDR3,DNA,V,J,size,D
CASSLAGASSYEQYF,TGTGCCAGCAGCTTAGCGGGAGCCTCCTCCTACGAGCAGTACTTC,TRBV7-9,TRBJ2-7,NA,NA
CASGPAEQYF,TGTGCCAGCGGGCCAGCCGAGCAGTACTTC,TRBV6-1,TRBJ2-7,NA,NA
CASSASTDTQYF,TGTGCCAGTAGTGCGAGCACAGATACGCAGTATTTT,TRBV19,TRBJ2-3,NA,NA
CASSQDPGNTGELFF,TGCGCCAGCAGCCAAGATCCAGGCAACACCGGGGAGCTGTTTTTT,TRBV4-3,TRBJ2-2,NA,NA
CASSLRREREGYYNEQFF,TGTGCCAGCAGCCTGAGACGGGAGCGGGAGGGGTACTACAATGAGCAGTTCTTC,TRBV4-2,TRBJ2-1,NA,TRBD2
CASSQDPGDEQYF,TGCGCCAGCAGCCAAGATCCAGGCGACGAGCAGTACTTC,TRBV4-1,TRBJ2-7,once,NA
CASSLRANSYNEQFF,TGTGCCAGCAGCTTGCGGGCAAACTCCTACAATGAGCAGTTCTTC,TRBV7-9,TRBJ2-1,NA,NA
CASRGIGTSGEGAKNIQYF,TGCGCCAGCAGGGGAATCGGGACTAGCGGGGAAGGGGCCAAAAACATTCAGTACTTC,TRBV10-1,TRBJ2-4,NA,TRBD2
CASRQVGSPYEQYF,TGCGCCAGCAGACAGGTCGGTAGTCCCTACGAGCAGTACTTC,TRBV5-1,TRBJ2-7,NA,NA
CASSPSGFAADTQYF,TGTGCCAGCAGCCCCTCAGGGTTTGCCGCAGATACGCAGTATTTT,TRBV11-2,TRBJ2-3,few,NA
CASNQKGVTYEQYF,TGTGCCAGCAATCAAAAAGGGGTGACCTACGAGCAGTACTTC,TRBV2,TRBJ2-7,NA,NA
CASSLDSGYYGYTF,TGTGCCAGCAGCTTAGATTCCGGGTATTATGGCTACACCTTC,TRBV11-3,TRBJ1-2,NA,NA
CAWSAPGGYVTEQYF,TGTGCCTGGAGTGCCCCAGGGGGCTACGTAACCGAGCAGTACTTC,TRBV30,TRBJ2-7,once,TRBD1
CATRHPGQGQETQYF,TGTGCCACCAGACACCCGGGACAGGGCCAAGAGACCCAGTACTTC,TRBV6-6,TRBJ2-5,NA,TRBD1
CASRRRKDTEAFF,TGTGCCAGCCGGAGACGAAAGGACACTGAAGCTTTCTTT,TRBV6-6,TRBJ1-1,NA,NA
CASSARGRPQAFF,TGTGCCAGCAGTGCCAGGGGGCGCCCCCAAGCTTTCTTT,TRBV25-1,TRBJ1-1,NA,TRBD1
CATSRDRTAGNTIYF,TGTGCCACCAGCAGAGATAGGACAGCTGGAAACACCATATATTTT,TRBV15,TRBJ1-3,once,NA
CASSGLVEQYF,TGTGCCAGCAGTGGGCTAGTCGAGCAGTACTTC,TRBV2,TRBJ2-7,NA,NA
CASSRLAGGPDTGELFF,TGCGCCAGCAGCCGACTAGCGGGAGGGCCGGACACCGGGGAGCTGTTTTTT,TRBV5-1,TRBJ2-2,NA,TRBD2
CATSLLRTDTQYF,TGTGCCACCAGCCTCCTACGAACAGATACGCAGTATTTT,TRBV15,TRBJ2-3,NA,NA